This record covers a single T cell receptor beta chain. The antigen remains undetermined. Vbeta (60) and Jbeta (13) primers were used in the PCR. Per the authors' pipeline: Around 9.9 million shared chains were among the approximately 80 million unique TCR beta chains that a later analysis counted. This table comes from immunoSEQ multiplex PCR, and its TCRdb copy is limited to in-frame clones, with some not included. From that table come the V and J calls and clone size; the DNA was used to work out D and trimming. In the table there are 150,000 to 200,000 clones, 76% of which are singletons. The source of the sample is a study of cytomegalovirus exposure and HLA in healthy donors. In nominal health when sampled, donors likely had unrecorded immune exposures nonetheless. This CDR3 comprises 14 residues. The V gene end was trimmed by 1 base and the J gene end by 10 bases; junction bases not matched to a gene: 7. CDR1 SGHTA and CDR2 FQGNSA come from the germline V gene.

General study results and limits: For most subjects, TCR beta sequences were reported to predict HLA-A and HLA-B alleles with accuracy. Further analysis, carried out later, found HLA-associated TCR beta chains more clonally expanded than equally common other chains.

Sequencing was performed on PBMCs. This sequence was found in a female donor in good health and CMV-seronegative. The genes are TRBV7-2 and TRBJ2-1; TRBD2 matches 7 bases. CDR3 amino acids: CASSLVSGYGEQFF. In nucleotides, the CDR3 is TGTGCCAGCAGCTTAGTTAGCGGGTATGGAGAGCAGTTCTTC.